This TCR beta chain was captured by sequencing in a study of CD8 T cells in ankylosing spondylitis. Whole-study results and caveats: Ankylosing spondylitis blood seemed to carry a telltale TCR beta motif made of roughly eight highly homologous variants. Earlier literature documents some of the motif variants in reactive arthritis synovial fluid and blood.

Generation of TCR beta libraries employed quantitative 5'-RACE incorporating molecular barcodes. Each CDR3 protein is one row after TCRdb ran MiXCR on the 5' RACE reads. The sample contains some 350,000 distinct CDR3 sequences, roughly 14% of which appear only once. Germline assignment: CDR1 WNHNN and CDR2 SYGVQD (reference sequence). V was trimmed by 4 bases and J by 8 bases, leaving 9 bases between them. The CDR3 length is 12 residues. A word on this clonotype: Its cognate antigen is unknown.

The receptor's source is a male donor with ankylosing spondylitis or in good health (not recorded which). The V and J genes are TRBV10-1 and TRBJ2-1; D remains ambiguous. The sequenced sample consisted of blood, either unsorted or a sorted T cell fraction (not recorded which). CDR3 nucleotide sequence: TGCGCCAGCAGTGGCATGGCCTATGAGCAGTTCTTC. Its translation: CASSGMAYEQFF.